The rows below give T cell receptor beta chains drawn from one sample of a study of OX40 agonist ivuxolimab in advanced cancers. TCRdb keeps only in-frame clones here, not all; method: immunoSEQ multiplex PCR. The table includes around 50,000 clones, 75% to 85% detected once. The source material was CD4+ or CD8+ T cells sorted from blood, sampled in a trial of the OX40 agonist ivuxolimab. The receptors stem from an adult with an advanced solid tumor such as melanoma, head and neck, liver or kidney cancer. The CDR3 runs from the conserved cysteine through the conserved F or W. A D gene is named only where the DNA matches it firmly. A clone size is listed for some rows: how often the clone was seen (once, few, many), or a class if it is expanded.

d_gene,abundance,j_gene,v_gene,CDR3nt,CDR3aa
TRBD2,.,TRBJ2-1,TRBV6-1,TGTGCCAGCACTCCTACTAGCGGGGGCTACAATGAGCAGTTCTTC,CASTPTSGGYNEQFF
.,.,TRBJ1-1,TRBV2,TGTGCCAGCAGTGAGGGCAGGGACACTGAAGCTTTCTTT,CASSEGRDTEAFF
.,medium-sized,TRBJ1-1,TRBV5-1,TGCGCCAGCAGCTTGAGAACCGGTAAGACTGAAGCTTTCTTT,CASSLRTGKTEAFF
.,.,TRBJ1-6,TRBV6-5,TGTGCCAGCAGTTACTCCATTAGGCGGGAGAATTCACCCCTCCACTTT,CASSYSIRRENSPLHF
.,.,TRBJ1-4,TRBV19,TGTGCCAGTAGTACGGGTCAGCGAAATGAAAAACTGTTTTTT,CASSTGQRNEKLFF
TRBD1,.,TRBJ2-5,TRBV19,TGTGCCAGTAGTAGCAGGGGGCGGGAGACCCAGTACTTC,CASSSRGRETQYF
TRBD1,.,TRBJ2-4,TRBV4-1,TGCGCCAGCAGTCCACAGGGGGCCGGAGCCAACATTCAGTACTTC,CASSPQGAGANIQYF
TRBD2,.,TRBJ2-3,TRBV15,TGTGCCACCAGCAGGGGACTAGCGGGAGACACAGATACGCAGTATTTT,CATSRGLAGDTDTQYF
.,.,TRBJ1-4,TRBV6-6,TGTGCCAGCAGTTCGGCCGGGGGCGCAACTAATGAAAAACTGTTTTTT,CASSSAGGATNEKLFF
TRBD1,.,TRBJ2-1,TRBV7-8,TGTGCCAGCAGCCCGACCGGGACAGGGTCGGATGAGCAGTTCTTC,CASSPTGTGSDEQFF
.,.,TRBJ2-7,TRBV5-1,TGCGCCAGCAGCTTGGGGTCCAGGGCAGGGATGGGATACGAGCAGTACTTC,CASSLGSRAGMGYEQYF